This is a list of T cell receptor beta chains from one sample in a study of identical twins. MiXCR was run by TCRdb on the 5' RACE reads, yielding one entry per CDR3 protein. The sample consists of 420,000 or so distinct CDR3 sequences, around 18% of them appearing once. Source material: naive T cells sorted from blood. These receptor sequences come from a man aged 45-65 years in good health. Each CDR3 is given with its conserved first and last residue. D genes are given only for firm matches. Clone size is not always given. Where it is, it says once, few, many or a class for expanded clones.

D	J	V	size	CDR3	DNA
-	TRBJ2-1	TRBV4-3	many	CASSQGHNNEQFF	TGCGCCAGCAGCCAGGGGCATAACAATGAGCAGTTCTTC
-	TRBJ2-7	TRBV4-3	-	CASSQSGTYAYEQYF	TGCGCCAGCAGCCAATCAGGGACGTACGCCTACGAGCAGTACTTC
-	TRBJ2-4	TRBV30	-	CAWSVRLAAAKNIQYF	TGTGCCTGGAGTGTACGGTTAGCAGCCGCCAAAAACATTCAGTACTTC
TRBD2	TRBJ2-7	TRBV3-1	-	CASSQGSGGMYEQYF	TGTGCCAGCAGCCAGGGAAGCGGGGGGATGTACGAGCAGTACTTC
TRBD2	TRBJ2-3	TRBV5-4	-	CASSVGLAGADTQYF	TGTGCCAGCAGCGTAGGACTAGCGGGAGCAGATACGCAGTATTTT
-	TRBJ2-2	TRBV5-5	-	CASSFFAPNTGELFF	TGTGCCAGCAGCTTTTTCGCACCGAACACCGGGGAGCTGTTTTTT
-	TRBJ1-2	TRBV20-1	-	CSVFRGRARGYTF	TGCAGTGTGTTCCGAGGAAGGGCTCGGGGCTACACCTTC
-	TRBJ2-2	TRBV6-5	many	CASSYGTKPGELFF	TGTGCCAGCAGTTACGGCACAAAACCCGGGGAGCTGTTTTTT
-	TRBJ2-1	TRBV10-3	many	CAISESSDSYNEQFF	TGTGCCATCAGTGAGTCATCAGACAGTTACAATGAGCAGTTCTTC
-	TRBJ1-4	TRBV28	many	CASREIYRVSGGEKLFF	TGTGCCAGCAGGGAAATTTACAGGGTGTCCGGGGGTGAAAAACTGTTTTTT